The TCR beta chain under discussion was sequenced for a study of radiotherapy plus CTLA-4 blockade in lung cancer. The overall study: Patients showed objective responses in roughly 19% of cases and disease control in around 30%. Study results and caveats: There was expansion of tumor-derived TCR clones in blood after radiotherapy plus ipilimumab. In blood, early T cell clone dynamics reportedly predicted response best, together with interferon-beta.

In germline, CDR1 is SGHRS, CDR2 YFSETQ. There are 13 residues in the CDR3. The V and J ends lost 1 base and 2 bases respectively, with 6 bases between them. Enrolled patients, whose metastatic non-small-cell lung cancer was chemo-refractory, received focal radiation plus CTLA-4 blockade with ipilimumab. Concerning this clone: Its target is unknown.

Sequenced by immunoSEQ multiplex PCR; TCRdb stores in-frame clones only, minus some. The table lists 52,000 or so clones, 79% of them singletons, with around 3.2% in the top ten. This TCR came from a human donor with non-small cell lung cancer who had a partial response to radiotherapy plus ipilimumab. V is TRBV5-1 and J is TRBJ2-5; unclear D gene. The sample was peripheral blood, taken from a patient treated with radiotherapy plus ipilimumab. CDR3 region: CASSLYRQETQYF. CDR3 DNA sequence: TGCGCCAGCAGCTTGTACAGACAAGAGACCCAGTACTTC.